One sample yielded the 8 T cell receptor beta chains listed below, sequenced in a study of T cells in Graves' hyperthyroidism and ophthalmopathy. The investigators amplified TCR beta CDR3 regions from RNA transcripts. Initially, a first-round RT-PCR of the TCR CDR3 employed the HTBI primer set. TCRdb processed the multiplex PCR reads anew with MiXCR; each CDR3 protein has one entry. Among more than 350,000 distinct CDR3 sequences listed, around 15% were seen once. The specimen was blood. The receptors stem from a woman aged 60-75 years with Graves' ophthalmopathy.

The chain combines TRBV12-3 or TRBV12-4 with TRBJ2-3; D gene unclear. V was pared by 7 bases and J by 2 bases, with 13 bases between. This CDR3 has 14 amino acids. CDR3 nucleotides: TGTGCCAGCACCCCAGACATAAACACAGATACGCAGTATTTT. It is translated as CASTPDINTDTQYF.

This clonotype was detected many times. V gene TRBV28 combines with J gene TRBJ2-5, with 10 bases aligning to TRBD2. With V trimmed by 5 bases and J by 4 bases, 10 bases remained unmatched. CDR1 is MDHEN, CDR2 SYDVKM, per germline. The CDR3 has 16 amino acids. CDR3 amino acids: CASSQGLAAPSETQYF. The CDR3 nucleotides read TGTGCCAGCAGTCAAGGACTAGCGGCTCCCTCAGAGACCCAGTACTTC.

This clonotype has a handful of counts. The V call is TRBV12-3 or TRBV12-4, the J call TRBJ2-7; D might be TRBD1 (7 bases). There are 15 residues in the CDR3. Trimming left V 7 bases short and J 6 bases short, with 22 bases between. The DNA for the CDR3 is TGTGCCAGCACCTCCCGCGGGTCAGGGGGAGGCGAGCAGTACTTC. It yields the protein CASTSRGSGGGEQYF.

This clonotype was observed at least ten times. The chain carries TRBV11-2 and TRBJ2-5; 7 bases map to TRBD2. Trimming took 3 bases from V and 2 from J; bases not matched to a gene: 6. Germline V gives CDR1 SGHAT, CDR2 FQNNGV. This CDR3 contains 15 residues. CDR3: CASSFPLADQETQYF. CDR3 nucleotide sequence: TGTGCCAGCAGCTTCCCCCTAGCGGATCAAGAGACCCAGTACTTC.

The chain employs TRBV28 and TRBJ2-1; a possible D gene is TRBD1 (5 bases). Deletions cut 2 bases from V and 8 bases from J, with 37 bases between. CDR1 and CDR2 (germline): MDHEN, SYDVKM. There are 22 residues in the CDR3. In nucleotides, the CDR3 is TGTGCCAGCAGTTTACCATCCCCCCCAGGGCTTGTTTCGATGGTCGGTGGGGATGAGCAGTTCTTC. Translating it yields CASSLPSPPGLVSMVGGDEQFF.

The rearrangement joins TRBV19 to TRBJ2-1; 9 bases fit TRBD2. Germline V lookup: CDR1 LNHDA, CDR2 SQIVND (reference sequence). The CDR3 is 16 residues long. V lost 0 bases to trimming and J lost 3 bases; unmatched junction nucleotides: 3. The CDR3 DNA reads as TGTGCCAGTAGTATAGATCGGACTAGCGTCTACAATGAGCAGTTCTTC. As protein: CASSIDRTSVYNEQFF.

CDR3 nucleotide sequence: TGTGCCAGCAGCCAAGGCACAGGGGTCAATCAGCCCCAGCATTTT. Amino acid sequence: CASSQGTGVNQPQHF. The chain couples TRBV3-1 to TRBJ1-5; 7 bases align to TRBD1. There are 15 residues in the CDR3. V was pared by 1 base and J by 3 bases, with 3 bases of the junction left unmatched. CDR1 and CDR2 (germline): LGHDT, YNNKEL (reference sequence).

The chain uses TRBV5-4 and TRBJ1-1, with 12 positions matching TRBD1. This CDR3 has 15 residues. Losses at the gene ends were 2 bases for V and 6 bases for J; bases not matched to a gene: 5. The germline gives CDR1 SGHNT, CDR2 YYREEE (reference sequence). CDR3 in amino acids: CASSLPGQGAAEAFF. The CDR3 DNA reads as TGTGCCAGCAGCTTACCGGGACAGGGGGCGGCTGAAGCTTTCTTT.